This T cell receptor (beta chain) stems from a study of neoadjuvant anti-PD-1 for oral cavity cancer (dated by TCRdb to about 2021). For the wider study: Three to four biweekly doses of nivolumab at 3 mg/kg were mostly administered to patients before curative-intent surgical resection. A fourth nivolumab dose was given around day 43 to patients without progression, and definitive surgical resection was performed in those patients on days 50-56. Responders were defined as patients with complete response, partial response or stable disease by RECIST 1.1; non-responders were defined as patients with progression. There were 12 to 13 patients in the parent correlative cohort, and the response rate was about 36%. The investigation overall reported the following: Higher pretreatment blood Treg/Th17 ratios correlated with higher pretreatment blood TCRbeta clonality and lower post-treatment tumor TCRbeta clonality. TCR analyses included only a few patients per response group, and the authors called for larger cohorts for validation. After neoadjuvant nivolumab, significantly higher T cell clonality (Gini index) was found within PBMCs in non-responders than in responders.

Deletion took 3 bases off V and 1 base off J, with a span of 11 bases between the germline ends. Including the terminal cysteine and phenylalanine, the CDR3 comprises 15 residues. The only DNA kept is the CDR3, 45 bases in frame from the first base. Taken from the germline V gene (reference sequence), the CDR1 and CDR2 loops are SGHNT and YYREEE. For deep sequencing, PBMC libraries mostly used approximately 0.45 ug of input genomic DNA, with six replicates for each sample. TCRbeta libraries were prepared with the immunoSEQ hsTCRbeta kit according to the manufacturer's instructions. An Illumina NovaSeq 6000 S4 flow cell was used to sequence the final libraries, which had first been combined to 3 nM. As for the original processing: Raw data preprocessing and quality control were performed with the immunoSEQ Analyzer. The analysis was restricted to productive rearrangements, with each unique CDR3 amino acid sequence defining a clonotype. Repertoire clonality was estimated as the Gini-Simpson index, which was calculated using the R package tcR. Gini indices were compared with Student's t test, and associations with tumor size change were assessed by Pearson correlation. TCRdb mirrors the immuneACCESS table, restricted to in-frame sequences. Some clones are absent from its copies; in checked studies, under half trace to an unresolved V gene, and the reason for the others is unknown. V, J and clone size derive from that table, while D and trimming were established from the DNA sequence. Here the sample has 7,000 to 8,000 clones; about 67% occur a single time. The ten largest clones capture 2.5% to 4% of the sample.

This clone was counted a few times. It lacks a known antigen. There are no base qualities to consult, and no much larger clone falls within one base. The time point label here, explained by the study, means: after neoadjuvant nivolumab, at surgical resection. The patients had newly diagnosed stage II-IVA oral cavity squamous cell carcinoma and had not received any prior systemic or radiation treatment. The cohort consisted of patients with HPV-negative, locally advanced oral cavity squamous cell carcinoma. Peripheral blood mononuclear cells were analyzed directly and were not maintained or expanded in culture. The samples were obtained from a longitudinal correlative study of a single-arm phase II trial testing neoadjuvant nivolumab in oral cavity squamous cell carcinoma. Subject-matched pre- and post-treatment PBMCs and tumors from three responders and three non-responders were subjected to genomic DNA-based TCRbeta sequencing. Peripheral blood mononuclear cells were collected once before nivolumab treatment and again after treatment, at the time of surgery. The Maxwell RSC DNA from Cells kit was used to extract genomic DNA from PBMCs.

The specimen was PBMCs, collected after nivolumab (anti-PD-1) treatment. The clonotype originates from a person between 40 and 79 years old with oral cavity squamous cell carcinoma. The sequence links TRBV5-4 to TRBJ1-3, with the D segment identity uncertain. Read as DNA, the sequence is TGTGCCAGCAGCTCGACCCAGAGATCTGGAAACACCATATATTTT. Its protein is CASSSTQRSGNTIYF. The full variable domain, completed from the reference TRBV5-4 and TRBJ1-3 proteins outside the CDR3, reads ETGVTQSPTHLIKTRGQQVTLRCSSQSGHNTVSWYQQALGQGPQFIFQYYREEENGRGNFPPRFSGLQFPNYSSELNVNALELDDSALYLCASSSTQRSGNTIYFGEGSWLTVV.